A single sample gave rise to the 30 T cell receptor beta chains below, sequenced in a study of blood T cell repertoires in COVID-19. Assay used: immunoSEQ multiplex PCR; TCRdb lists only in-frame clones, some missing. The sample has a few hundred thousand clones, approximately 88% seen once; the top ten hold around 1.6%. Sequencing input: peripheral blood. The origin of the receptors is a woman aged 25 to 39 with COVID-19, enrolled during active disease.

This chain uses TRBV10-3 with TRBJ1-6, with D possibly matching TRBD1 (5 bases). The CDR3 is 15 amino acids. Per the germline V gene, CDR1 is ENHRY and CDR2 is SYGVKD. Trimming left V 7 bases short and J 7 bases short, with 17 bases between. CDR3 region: CAITDRPGVNSPLHF. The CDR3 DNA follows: TGTGCCATCACTGATCGTCCGGGGGTAAATTCACCCCTCCACTTT.

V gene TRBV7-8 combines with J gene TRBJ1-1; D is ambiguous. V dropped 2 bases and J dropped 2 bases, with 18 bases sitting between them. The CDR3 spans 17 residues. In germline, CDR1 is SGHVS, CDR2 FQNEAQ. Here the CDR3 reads CASSLNSRRVSNTEAFF. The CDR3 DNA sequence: TGTGCCAGCAGCTTAAATTCGCGGAGGGTTTCAAACACTGAAGCTTTCTTT.

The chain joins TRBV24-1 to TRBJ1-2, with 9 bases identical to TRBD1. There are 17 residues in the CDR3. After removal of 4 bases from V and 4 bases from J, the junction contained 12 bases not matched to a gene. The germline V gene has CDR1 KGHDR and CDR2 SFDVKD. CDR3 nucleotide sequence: TGTGCCACCAGTGACCGATTTGTCAGGACAGGGGTCTATGGCTACACCTTC. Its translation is CATSDRFVRTGVYGYTF.

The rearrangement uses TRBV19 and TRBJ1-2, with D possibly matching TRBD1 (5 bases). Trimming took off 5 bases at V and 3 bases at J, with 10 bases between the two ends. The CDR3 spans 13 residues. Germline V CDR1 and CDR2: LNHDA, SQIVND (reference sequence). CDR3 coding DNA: TGTGCCAGTAGTCCCGACAGCGACTATGGCTACACCTTC. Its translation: CASSPDSDYGYTF. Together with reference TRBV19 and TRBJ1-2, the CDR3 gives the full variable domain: DGGITQSPKYLFRKEGQNVTLSCEQNLNHDAMYWYRQDPGQGLRLIYYSQIVNDFQKGDIAEGYSVSREKKESFPLTVTSAQKNPTAFYLCASSPDSDYGYTFGSGTRLTVV.

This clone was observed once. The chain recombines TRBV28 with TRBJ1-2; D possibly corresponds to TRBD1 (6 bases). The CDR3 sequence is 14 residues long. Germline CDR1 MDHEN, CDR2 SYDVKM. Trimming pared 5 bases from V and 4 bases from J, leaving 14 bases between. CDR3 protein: CASSPYRVSYGYTF. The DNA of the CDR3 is TGTGCCAGCAGTCCATACAGGGTCAGCTATGGCTACACCTTC.

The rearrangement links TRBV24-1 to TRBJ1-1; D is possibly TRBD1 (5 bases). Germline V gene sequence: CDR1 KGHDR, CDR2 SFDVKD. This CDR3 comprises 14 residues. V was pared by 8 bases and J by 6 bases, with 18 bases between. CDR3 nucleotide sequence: TGTGCCACCACTGCTCCGGGGGGAAGGTCTGAAGCTTTCTTT. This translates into CATTAPGGRSEAFF.

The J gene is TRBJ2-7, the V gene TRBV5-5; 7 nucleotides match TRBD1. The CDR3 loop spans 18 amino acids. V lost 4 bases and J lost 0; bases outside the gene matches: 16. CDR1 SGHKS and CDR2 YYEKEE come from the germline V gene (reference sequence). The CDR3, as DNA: TGTGCCAGCAGCCCTGGGTGGTCGGGACAGAGGAGCTCCTACGAGCAGTACGTC. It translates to CASSPGWSGQRSSYEQYV.

For the CDR3, the DNA is TGTGCCAGCTCCGACCGTCGAGGCCTGTTTTTT. This encodes CASSDRRGLFF. This chain links TRBV6-5 with TRBJ1-4; D gene uncertain. This CDR3 spans 11 amino acids. Germline V lookup: CDR1 MNHEY, CDR2 SVGAGI. The ends were cut back, 8 bases at V and 14 bases at J, with 15 bases in the middle.

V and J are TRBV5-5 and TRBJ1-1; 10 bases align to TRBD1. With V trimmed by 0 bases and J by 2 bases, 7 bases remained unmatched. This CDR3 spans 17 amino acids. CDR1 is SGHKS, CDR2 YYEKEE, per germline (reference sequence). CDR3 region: CASSLGQGAGLNTEAFF. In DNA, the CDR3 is TGTGCCAGCAGCTTGGGACAGGGGGCTGGGTTAAACACTGAAGCTTTCTTT.

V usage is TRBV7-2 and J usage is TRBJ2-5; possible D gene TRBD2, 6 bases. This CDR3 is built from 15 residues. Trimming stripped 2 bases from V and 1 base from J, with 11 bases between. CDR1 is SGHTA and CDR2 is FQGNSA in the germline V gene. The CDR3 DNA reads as TGTGCCAGCAGCTTATCGGCGGGGCCCCAAGAGACCCAGTACTTC. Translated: CASSLSAGPQETQYF.

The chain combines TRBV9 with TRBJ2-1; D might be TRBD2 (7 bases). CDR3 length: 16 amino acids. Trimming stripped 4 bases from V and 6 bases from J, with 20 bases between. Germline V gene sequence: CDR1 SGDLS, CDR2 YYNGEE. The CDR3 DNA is TGTGCCAGCAGCCCCTCAGAGGGGGGGAATCTCAATGAGCAGTTCTTC. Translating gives CASSPSEGGNLNEQFF.

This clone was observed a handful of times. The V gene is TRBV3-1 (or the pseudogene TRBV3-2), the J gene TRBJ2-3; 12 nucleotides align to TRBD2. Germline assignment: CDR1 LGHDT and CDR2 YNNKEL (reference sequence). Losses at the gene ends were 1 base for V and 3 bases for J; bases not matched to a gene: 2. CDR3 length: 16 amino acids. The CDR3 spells CASSQGTSGVTDTQYF. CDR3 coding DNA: TGTGCCAGCAGCCAAGGGACTAGCGGGGTTACAGATACGCAGTATTTT.

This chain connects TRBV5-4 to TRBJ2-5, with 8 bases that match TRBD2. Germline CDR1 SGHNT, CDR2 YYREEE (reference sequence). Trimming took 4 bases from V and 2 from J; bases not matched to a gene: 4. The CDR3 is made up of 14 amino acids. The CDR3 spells CASSARGGQETQYF. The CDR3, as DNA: TGTGCCAGCAGCGCCCGGGGGGGACAAGAGACCCAGTACTTC.

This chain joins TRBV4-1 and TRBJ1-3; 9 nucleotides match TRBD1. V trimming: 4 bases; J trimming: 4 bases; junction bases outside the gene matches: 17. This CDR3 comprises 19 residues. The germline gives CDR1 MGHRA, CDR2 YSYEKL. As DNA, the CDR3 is TGCGCCAGCAGCCGTCACCGACTGACTTTACAGGGGGCCGGAAACACCATATATTTT. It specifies CASSRHRLTLQGAGNTIYF.

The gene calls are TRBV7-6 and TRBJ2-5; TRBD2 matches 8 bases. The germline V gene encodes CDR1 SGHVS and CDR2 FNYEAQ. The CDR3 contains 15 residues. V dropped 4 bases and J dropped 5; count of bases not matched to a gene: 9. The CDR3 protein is CASSYGGGKKETQYF. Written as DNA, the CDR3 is TGTGCCAGCAGCTACGGGGGGGGCAAGAAGGAGACCCAGTACTTC. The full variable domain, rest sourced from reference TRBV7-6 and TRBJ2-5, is GAGVSQSPRYKVTKRGQDVALRCDPISGHVSLYWYRQALGQGPEFLTYFNYEAQQDKSGLPNDRFSAERPEGSISTLTIQRTEQRDSAMYRCASSYGGGKKETQYFGPGTRLLVL.

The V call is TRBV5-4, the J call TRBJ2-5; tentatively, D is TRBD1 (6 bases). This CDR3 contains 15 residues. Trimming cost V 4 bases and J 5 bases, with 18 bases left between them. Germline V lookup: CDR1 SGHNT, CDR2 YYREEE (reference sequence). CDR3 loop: CASSSDPDSRETQYF. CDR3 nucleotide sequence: TGTGCCAGCAGCAGTGACCCGGACAGCCGGGAGACCCAGTACTTC.

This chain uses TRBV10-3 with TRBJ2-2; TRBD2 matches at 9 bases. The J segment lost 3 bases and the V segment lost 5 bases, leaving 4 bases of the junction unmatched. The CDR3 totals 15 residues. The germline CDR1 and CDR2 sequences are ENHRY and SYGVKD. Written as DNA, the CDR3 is TGTGCCATCAGTTCTAGCGGGACAGACACCGGGGAGCTGTTTTTT. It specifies CAISSSGTDTGELFF.

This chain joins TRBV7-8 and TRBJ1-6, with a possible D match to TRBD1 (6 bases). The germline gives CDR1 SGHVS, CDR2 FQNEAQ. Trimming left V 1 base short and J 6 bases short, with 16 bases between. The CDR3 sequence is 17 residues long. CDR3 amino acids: CASSLEGGLSPNSPLHF. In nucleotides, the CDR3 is TGTGCCAGCAGCTTAGAGGGGGGGCTTTCGCCTAATTCACCCCTCCACTTT.

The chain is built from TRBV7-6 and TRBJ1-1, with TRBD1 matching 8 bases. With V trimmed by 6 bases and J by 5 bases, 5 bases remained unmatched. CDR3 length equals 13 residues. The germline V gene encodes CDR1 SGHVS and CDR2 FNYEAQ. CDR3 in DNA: TGTGCCAGCAGTTACACAGGGGGAACTGAAGCTTTCTTT. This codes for CASSYTGGTEAFF.

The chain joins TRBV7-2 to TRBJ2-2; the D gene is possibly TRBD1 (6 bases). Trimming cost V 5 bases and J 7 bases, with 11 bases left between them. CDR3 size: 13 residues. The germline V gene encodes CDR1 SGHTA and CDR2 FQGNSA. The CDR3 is CASSTTRGGELFF. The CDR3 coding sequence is TGTGCCAGCAGCACAACCAGGGGCGGGGAGCTGTTTTTT. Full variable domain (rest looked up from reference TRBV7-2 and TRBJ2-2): GAGVSQSPSNKVTEKGKDVELRCDPISGHTALYWYRQSLGQGLEFLIYFQGNSAPDKSGLPSDRFSAERTGGSVSTLTIQRTQQEDSAVYLCASSTTRGGELFFGEGSRLTVL.

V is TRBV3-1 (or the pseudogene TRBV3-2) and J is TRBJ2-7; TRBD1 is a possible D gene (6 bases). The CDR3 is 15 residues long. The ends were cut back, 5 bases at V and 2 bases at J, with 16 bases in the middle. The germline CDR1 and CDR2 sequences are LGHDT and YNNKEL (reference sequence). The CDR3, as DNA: TGTGCCAGCAGCGATCCAGGGGTCCACGCCTACGAGCAGTACTTC. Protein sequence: CASSDPGVHAYEQYF.

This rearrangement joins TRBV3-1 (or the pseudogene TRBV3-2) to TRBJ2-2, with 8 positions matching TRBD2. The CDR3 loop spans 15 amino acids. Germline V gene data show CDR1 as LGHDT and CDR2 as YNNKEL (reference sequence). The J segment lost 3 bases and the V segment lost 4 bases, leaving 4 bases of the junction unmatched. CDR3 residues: CASSRLASYTGELFF. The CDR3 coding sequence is TGTGCCAGCAGCCGACTAGCGAGTTACACCGGGGAGCTGTTTTTT.

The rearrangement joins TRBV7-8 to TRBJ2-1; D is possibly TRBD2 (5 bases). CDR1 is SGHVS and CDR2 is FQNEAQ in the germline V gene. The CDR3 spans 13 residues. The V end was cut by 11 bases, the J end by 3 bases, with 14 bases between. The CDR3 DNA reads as TGTGCCGTTGGTCGGGGATACTACAATGAGCAGTTCTTC. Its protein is CAVGRGYYNEQFF. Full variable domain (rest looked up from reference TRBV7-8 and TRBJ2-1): GAGVSQSPRYKVAKRGQDVALRCDPISGHVSLFWYQQALGQGPEFLTYFQNEAQLDKSGLPSDRFFAERPEGSVSTLKIQRTQQEDSAVYLCAVGRGYYNEQFFGPGTRLTVL.

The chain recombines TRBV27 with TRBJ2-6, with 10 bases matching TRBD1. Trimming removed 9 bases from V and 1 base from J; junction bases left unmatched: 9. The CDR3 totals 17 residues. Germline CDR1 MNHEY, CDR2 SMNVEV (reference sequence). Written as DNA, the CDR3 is TGTGCCAGTGGGACAGGGGTAAGGGTATCTGGGGCCAACGTCCTGACTTTC. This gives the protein CASGTGVRVSGANVLTF.

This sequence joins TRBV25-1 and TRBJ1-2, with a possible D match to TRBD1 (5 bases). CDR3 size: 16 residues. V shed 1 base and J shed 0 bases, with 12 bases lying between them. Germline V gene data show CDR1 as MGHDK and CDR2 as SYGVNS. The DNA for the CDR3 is TGTGCCAGCAGTGAATGGGGCCCCGAAGCTAACTATGGCTACACCTTC. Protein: CASSEWGPEANYGYTF.

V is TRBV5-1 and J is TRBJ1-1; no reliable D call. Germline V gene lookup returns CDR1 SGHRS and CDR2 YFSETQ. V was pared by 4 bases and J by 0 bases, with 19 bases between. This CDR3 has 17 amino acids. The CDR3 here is CASSLSRVGQMNTEAFF. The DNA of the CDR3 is TGCGCCAGCAGCCTCTCCCGGGTTGGTCAAATGAACACTGAAGCTTTCTTT.

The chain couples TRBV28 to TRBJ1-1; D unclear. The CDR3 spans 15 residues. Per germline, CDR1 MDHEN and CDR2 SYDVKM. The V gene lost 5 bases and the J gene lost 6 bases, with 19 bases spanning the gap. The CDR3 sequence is CASSGLGIHGAEAFF. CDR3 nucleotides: TGTGCCAGCAGTGGCCTCGGGATCCATGGCGCTGAAGCTTTCTTT.

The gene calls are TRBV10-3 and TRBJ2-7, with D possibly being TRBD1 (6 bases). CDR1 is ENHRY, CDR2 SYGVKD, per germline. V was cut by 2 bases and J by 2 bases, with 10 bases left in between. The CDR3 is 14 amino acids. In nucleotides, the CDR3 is TGTGCCATCAGTGAGATGGGGGCCGCCTACGAGCAGTACTTC. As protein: CAISEMGAAYEQYF.

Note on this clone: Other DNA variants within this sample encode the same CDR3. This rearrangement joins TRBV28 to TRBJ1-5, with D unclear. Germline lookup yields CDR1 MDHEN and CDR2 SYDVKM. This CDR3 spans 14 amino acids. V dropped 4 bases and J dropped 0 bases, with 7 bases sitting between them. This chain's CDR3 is CASSSVPSNQPQHF. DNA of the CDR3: TGTGCCAGCAGTTCCGTTCCTAGCAATCAGCCCCAGCATTTT.

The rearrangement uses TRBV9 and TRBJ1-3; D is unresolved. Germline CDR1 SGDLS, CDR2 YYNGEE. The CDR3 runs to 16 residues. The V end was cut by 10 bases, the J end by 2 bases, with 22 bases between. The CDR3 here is CAPLFGEDLTGNTIYF. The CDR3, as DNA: TGTGCCCCACTTTTCGGGGAAGATTTGACTGGAAACACCATATATTTT.